This TCR beta chain was documented in a study of blood T cells in healthy people across ages. Study summary: With template switching, about one barcoded beta molecule was captured per two T cells.

Trimming stripped 5 bases from V and 2 bases from J, with 11 bases between. Germline assignment: CDR1 MNHEY and CDR2 SVGAGI. This CDR3 is built from 14 residues. It was with a sample-barcoded 5' primer and a J-beta primer mix that a second PCR of roughly 7 to 12 cycles was run. TCRdb passed the 5' RACE reads through MiXCR, listing each CDR3 protein once. This repertoire shows approximately 1.5 million distinct CDR3 sequences, 34% found once; its top ten account for about 11%. Every sample yielded at least 6.5 million isolated PBMCs. The receptor comes from a woman in her 30s in good health. The specimen was blood. The chain is built from TRBV6-5 and TRBJ2-3, with D possibly TRBD1 on 5 matching bases. Here the CDR3 reads CASSPSDNTDTQYF. The DNA of the CDR3 is TGTGCCAGCAGTCCCTCGGACAACACAGATACGCAGTATTTT.